The source of this TCR beta chain is a study of blood T cell repertoires in COVID-19 (TCRdb year 2020). Broadly, across the study: Samples from collaborators originated in the United States, Italy and Spain and spanned both the acute and convalescent phases of COVID-19. The repertoires were released in a freely available public database meant as a resource for research on the immune response to SARS-CoV-2. Where available, HLA class I and class II types were obtained from metadata supplied by the sample provider rather than from assay-based typing. The material from the prospective study consisted of cDNA or gDNA derived from T cells, B-cell-depleted T cells, or PBMCs. Subjects who had been exposed to COVID-19, were actively infected with it, or had recovered from it provided the deeply sampled blood TCRbeta repertoires that made up the dataset. The samples were drawn from the first 160 participants of the ongoing ImmuneRACE study and from over a thousand subjects provided by 6 global collaborators. A de-identified subject ID, COVID-19 status, age in years and sex were almost always included in the sample metadata.

What the study reported, not specific to this receptor: The quantity of clinical and demographic metadata differed by source and by participant and was supplied without curation.

In Seattle, one collaborating source enrolled patients while the infection was active and tracked those patients longitudinally over the course of disease. Collaborating institutions collected whole blood in K2EDTA tubes following their own protocols. Collaborator samples were shipped for TCRbeta analysis as frozen whole blood, isolated PBMCs, or DNA extracted from either sample type. Concerning this clone: This receptor's antigen is unknown. No quality values exist for individual bases; no much larger clone is one base distant.

Per the germline V gene, MNHNS is the CDR1 and SASEGT is the CDR2. V and J are truncated by 2 bases and 0 bases respectively, leaving an intervening sequence of 16 bases. The CDR3 measures 17 amino acids from cysteine to phenylalanine. Only CDR3 DNA is held: 51 bases, read in frame from base 1. TCRbeta CDR3 regions were amplified from genomic DNA using the immunoSEQ Assay, a bias-controlled multiplex PCR. The paper's data handling went like this. Nucleated cell counts per sample were estimated from amplification of reference gene primers within the assay. To quantify the absolute abundance of each unique TCRbeta CDR3 rearrangement, sequence reads were collapsed and filtered. For each sample, productive Simpson clonality was calculated as the square root of Simpson's diversity index over productive rearrangements. This immuneACCESS table, as held by TCRdb, lists in-frame sequences with V and J called but not all clones. Of the missing ones, under half trace to an unresolved V gene in checked studies; the others have no known cause. The DNA gave D and trimming, while V, J and clone size come from that table. The sample table contains 250,000 to 300,000 clones; only one count was recorded for roughly nine tenths of them. About 2.2% of the sample belongs to the ten largest clones.

The V and J genes are TRBV6-1 and TRBJ1-1; TRBD1 might be the D gene, on 5 matching bases. Sequenced sample: peripheral blood. The origin of this receptor is a woman between 25 and 40 years old with COVID-19, enrolled during active disease. The CDR3 reads CASSEWRGRGVNTEAFF. The DNA sequence is as follows: TGTGCCAGCAGTGAATGGAGAGGGAGGGGAGTGAACACTGAAGCTTTCTTT.